What follows are 23 T cell receptor beta chains derived from one specimen sequenced in a study of T cells after yellow fever vaccination. In TCRdb, the 5' RACE reads were re-called with MiXCR into one record per CDR3 protein. The sample carries some 320,000 distinct CDR3 sequences, approximately 4% recorded once. Sequencing used PBMCs, obtained 5 days after the yellow fever booster vaccination. These TCRs come from a man aged 18 to 29 who received the YFV17D yellow fever vaccine.

The chain links TRBV11-2 to TRBJ2-3, with 9 bases matching TRBD1. CDR1 is SGHAT and CDR2 is FQNNGV in the germline V gene. The CDR3 spans 17 residues. J lost 9 bases, V lost 6 bases, and 19 bases had no gene match. CDR3 residues: CASRYPGTGSSNSTQYF. In DNA form, the CDR3 reads TGTGCCAGCAGATATCCCGGGACAGGGTCGTCCAATTCGACGCAGTATTTT.

This clonotype was seen only a few times. The chain combines TRBV30 with TRBJ2-3; weak D call: TRBD2 (5 bases). The CDR3 sequence is 12 residues long. Germline CDR1 GTSNPN, CDR2 SVGIG (reference sequence). V shed 0 bases and J shed 4 bases, with 5 bases lying between them. The CDR3 loop reads CAWSVLADTQYF. The CDR3 DNA reads as TGTGCCTGGAGTGTACTAGCAGATACGCAGTATTTT.

This clonotype was picked up a small number of times. The chain uses TRBV7-2 and TRBJ2-2; D gene unclear. Germline V gene lookup returns CDR1 SGHTA and CDR2 FQGNSA. CDR3 length equals 17 residues. The germline V and J ends were trimmed by 2 bases and 6 bases, with 19 bases remaining between them. The DNA of the CDR3 is TGTGCCAGCAGCTTACGTCGGATCATCGGTGGTTCCGGGGAGCTGTTTTTT. Residues: CASSLRRIIGGSGELFF.

This clonotype was detected only a few times. The chain carries TRBV5-1 and TRBJ2-6, with a weak D call TRBD2 (6 bases). Germline CDR1 reads SGHRS; CDR2 reads YFSETQ. This CDR3 has 16 residues. Trimming took off 1 base at V and 2 bases at J, with 10 bases between the two ends. For the CDR3, the DNA is TGCGCCAGCAGCTTGCCCCCGGGGGCTGGGGCCAACGTCCTGACTTTC. This gives the protein CASSLPPGAGANVLTF.

This clonotype was seen repeatedly, ten times or more. The rearrangement joins TRBV3-1 to TRBJ2-2, with 9 bases aligning to TRBD1. Germline V lookup: CDR1 LGHDT, CDR2 YNNKEL (reference sequence). The V and J ends lost 4 bases and 4 bases, in that order; junction bases with no gene match: 7. CDR3 length: 16 amino acids. The CDR3 region is CASSPGQGLITGELFF. CDR3 sequence (DNA): TGTGCCAGCAGCCCCGGACAGGGGTTGATCACCGGGGAGCTGTTTTTT.

Many counts were recorded for this clonotype. The chain links TRBV9 to TRBJ2-3; D may be TRBD1 or TRBD2 (5 bases each). V gave up 7 bases and J gave up 0 bases, with 15 bases separating them. The length of the CDR3 is 15 residues. Germline CDR1 reads SGDLS; CDR2 reads YYNGEE. CDR3 coding DNA: TGTGCCAGCGGGACGGACTCCTTTAGCACAGATACGCAGTATTTT. It encodes CASGTDSFSTDTQYF.

The V call is TRBV7-9, the J call TRBJ2-4, with 8 nucleotides matching TRBD1. V was clipped by 5 bases and J by 9 bases; unmatched bases: 12. The CDR3 is 15 amino acids. The V gene's germline CDR1 is SEHNR and CDR2 FQNEAQ (reference sequence). This CDR3 is CASSRTRTGSTIQYF. Written as DNA, the CDR3 is TGTGCCAGCAGCCGGACGCGGACAGGGTCGACCATTCAGTACTTC.

In this sample, this clonotype turned up many times. The chain has TRBV20-1 and TRBJ1-2; unclear D gene. Trimming stripped 2 bases from V and 4 bases from J, with 14 bases between. The CDR3 spans 14 residues. CDR1 is DFQATT and CDR2 is SNEGSKA in the germline V gene (reference sequence). The CDR3 region is CSARPPLVSYGYTF. CDR3 DNA: TGCAGTGCTAGACCCCCTCTCGTTTCCTATGGCTACACCTTC.

This clonotype has ten or more counts. The V gene is TRBV6-5, the J gene TRBJ2-5, with D perhaps assigned TRBD1 or TRBD2 (5 bases each). Germline lookup yields CDR1 MNHEY and CDR2 SVGAGI. Trimming cost V 6 bases and J 6 bases, with 11 bases left between them. This CDR3 is 12 amino acids long. The CDR3 is CASSLGPKTQYF. In DNA, the CDR3 is TGTGCCAGCAGCCTGGGACCTAAGACCCAGTACTTC.

This clonotype was observed a few times. This chain joins TRBV5-1 and TRBJ2-3, with 8 bases identical to TRBD1. J gave up 1 base and V 4 bases, and 5 bases lay outside the gene matches. The CDR3 loop spans 15 amino acids. CDR1 and CDR2 from the germline V gene are SGHRS and YFSETQ. The CDR3 DNA is TGCGCCAGCAGCGCGGCGGGACAGGGCACAGATACGCAGTATTTT. Translating it yields CASSAAGQGTDTQYF. Complete variable domain (other parts from reference TRBV5-1 and TRBJ2-3): KAGVTQTPRYLIKTRGQQVTLSCSPISGHRSVSWYQQTPGQGLQFLFEYFSETQRNKGNFPGRFSGRQFSNSRSEMNVSTLELGDSALYLCASSAAGQGTDTQYFGPGTRLTVL.

A few counts support this clonotype. The rearrangement uses TRBV5-6 and TRBJ1-3; 12 bases align to TRBD1. The V gene end was trimmed by 6 bases and the J gene end by 0 bases; junction bases not matched to a gene: 22. Germline V CDR1 and CDR2: SGHDT, YYEEEE. CDR3 size: 22 residues. The DNA for the CDR3 is TGTGCCAGCAACTCCCACCCGAACGTAGGGACAGGGGGCTTCGACTCTGGAAACACCATATATTTT. Protein product: CASNSHPNVGTGGFDSGNTIYF. Drawing the rest from reference TRBV5-6 and TRBJ1-3, the complete variable domain is DAGVTQSPTHLIKTRGQQVTLRCSPKSGHDTVSWYQQALGQGPQFIFQYYEEEERQRGNFPDRFSGHQFPNYSSELNVNALLLGDSALYLCASNSHPNVGTGGFDSGNTIYFGEGSWLTVV.

The chain employs TRBV12-3 or TRBV12-4 and TRBJ1-2; no clear D. V was pared by 3 bases and J by 5 bases, with 1 base between. This CDR3 spans 10 amino acids. CDR3 residues: CASSFYGYTF. Here the CDR3 DNA reads TGTGCCAGCAGTTTTTATGGCTACACCTTC.

This clonotype turned up a few times. The chain has TRBV7-9 and TRBJ2-4; TRBD2 agrees at 8 bases. This CDR3 comprises 17 residues. Per germline, CDR1 SEHNR and CDR2 FQNEAQ (reference sequence). V dropped 11 bases and J dropped 0; count of bases not matched to a gene: 15. The CDR3 sequence: CAGPWAGGTEAKNIQYF. The CDR3 DNA is TGTGCCGGGCCCTGGGCGGGGGGAACAGAAGCCAAAAACATTCAGTACTTC.

This clonotype was seen only a few times. The J gene is TRBJ1-2, the V gene TRBV9; D call uncertain. CDR1 and CDR2 (germline): SGDLS, YYNGEE. V was cut by 4 bases and J by 8 bases, with 18 bases left in between. This CDR3 is built from 14 residues. The chain's CDR3 is CASSLDGHLGGYTF. The CDR3 coding sequence is TGTGCCAGCAGCCTAGACGGGCATCTGGGGGGCTACACCTTC. Drawing the rest from reference TRBV9 and TRBJ1-2, the complete variable domain is DSGVTQTPKHLITATGQRVTLRCSPRSGDLSVYWYQQSLDQGLQFLIQYYNGEERAKGNILERFSAQQFPDLHSELNLSSLELGDSALYFCASSLDGHLGGYTFGSGTRLTVV.

J is TRBJ2-2 and V is TRBV7-7; D not resolved. Per germline, CDR1 SSHAT and CDR2 FNYEAQ (reference sequence). CDR3 length: 15 amino acids. V shed 5 bases and J shed 4 bases, with 14 bases lying between them. For the CDR3, the DNA is TGTGCCAGCAGCCCGGCCCCAGTCGGCACCGGGGAGCTGTTTTTT. Its translation is CASSPAPVGTGELFF.

V gene TRBV11-2 combines with J gene TRBJ2-3; D may be TRBD2 (7 bases). The CDR3 is made up of 15 amino acids. Deletions cut 5 bases from V and 6 bases from J, with 18 bases between. Germline V gene sequence: CDR1 SGHAT, CDR2 FQNNGV. The CDR3 DNA follows: TGTGCCAGCAGCCCTGAGGGGGGGCCCCTCGATACGCAGTATTTT. This sequence encodes CASSPEGGPLDTQYF.

This clonotype has a count of ten or more. CDR3 region: CASSMVADRPSYEQYF. The CDR3 DNA sequence: TGTGCCAGCAGCATGGTCGCGGATAGGCCGTCATACGAGCAGTACTTC. The J gene is TRBJ2-7, the V gene TRBV6-5; no reliable D call. The CDR3 sequence is 16 residues long. The V end lost 6 bases, the J end lost 4 bases, and 22 bases lay between the germline ends. Germline V gene sequence: CDR1 MNHEY, CDR2 SVGAGI.

This chain connects TRBV4-3 to TRBJ1-6; 8 bases are a match to TRBD1. Per germline, CDR1 LGHNA and CDR2 YSLEER. The CDR3 has 13 residues. J was trimmed by 7 bases and V by 8 bases; bases with no gene match: 4. CDR3 DNA: TGCGCCAGCGGGCACAGGGGGAATTCACCCCTCCACTTT. Amino acids: CASGHRGNSPLHF.

This clonotype has a count of ten or more. J is TRBJ2-1 and V is TRBV6-5; no clear D. The CDR3 is 14 amino acids. The germline CDR1 and CDR2 sequences are MNHEY and SVGAGI. The V gene lost 5 bases and the J gene lost 6 bases, with 14 bases spanning the gap. The CDR3 DNA sequence: TGTGCCAGCAGTGTCCCCTCAATTTCCAATGAGCAGTTCTTC. Translating gives CASSVPSISNEQFF.

This rearrangement joins TRBV7-2 to TRBJ1-3, with D hard to call. Trimming cost V 4 bases and J 0 bases, with 7 bases left between them. This CDR3 has 14 residues. Germline CDR1 reads SGHTA; CDR2 reads FQGNSA. The DNA of the CDR3 is TGTGCCAGCAGCTGGGATCTCTCTGGAAACACCATATATTTT. This gives the protein CASSWDLSGNTIYF.

Only one count was recorded for this clonotype. The rearrangement joins TRBV15 to TRBJ1-1; D perhaps matches TRBD1 (5 bases). The CDR3 length is 16 residues. Germline V CDR1 and CDR2: LNHNV, YYDKDF (reference sequence). V lost 1 base to trimming and J lost 0 bases, with 12 bases between them. In DNA form, the CDR3 reads TGTGCCACCAGCAGAGTGGATGCGGGACTGAACACTGAAGCTTTCTTT. Encoded protein: CATSRVDAGLNTEAFF.

This clonotype was observed many times. The chain couples TRBV20-1 to TRBJ2-5, with TRBD2 as a possible D gene (6 bases). V lost 6 bases and J 5 bases, leaving 13 bases between the germline ends. This CDR3 is built from 12 residues. Germline V CDR1 and CDR2: DFQATT, SNEGSKA (reference sequence). In nucleotides, the CDR3 is TGCAGTGCCCCAAGCGCGGGGGAGACCCAGTACTTC. Translating it yields CSAPSAGETQYF.

This clonotype has ten or more counts. The chain joins TRBV5-1 to TRBJ2-1; maybe TRBD2 (5 bases). Trimming removed 2 bases at V and 12 bases at J, with 15 bases between. In germline, CDR1 is SGHRS, CDR2 YFSETQ. The CDR3 sequence is 13 residues long. The CDR3 protein is CASSLNEPRGQFF. CDR3 in DNA: TGCGCCAGCAGCTTAAATGAGCCTCGGGGGCAGTTCTTC.